These 19 T cell receptor beta chains were all obtained from the same sample, sequenced in a study of identical twins. TCRdb reprocessed the 5' RACE reads via MiXCR and lists one record per CDR3 protein. The table has 1.5 million to 2 million distinct CDR3 sequences, about 32% seen once. Sequencing input: cord blood. The receptors originated from a newborn girl in good health.

The V call is TRBV20-1, the J call TRBJ1-2, with 7 nucleotides matching TRBD1. CDR1 and CDR2 from the germline V gene are DFQATT and SNEGSKA (reference sequence). There are 11 residues in the CDR3. With V trimmed by 6 bases and J by 6 bases, 4 bases remained unmatched. CDR3 protein: CSALDRNGYTF. The CDR3 region has the DNA TGCAGTGCCTTGGACAGGAATGGCTACACCTTC.

This clonotype was observed a few times. The DNA of the CDR3 is TGTGCCAGCAGCTTAGGGGACAGAGATACGCAGTATTTT. It codes for CASSLGDRDTQYF. This rearrangement joins TRBV7-6 to TRBJ2-3; 7 bases are shared with TRBD1. The trim removed 1 base at V and 5 bases at J, leaving 0 bases unmatched. The CDR3 totals 13 residues. Germline-derived CDR1 and CDR2 are SGHVS and FNYEAQ.

This clonotype occurred a few times. The chain links TRBV6-5 to TRBJ2-7; D is undetermined. Germline V gene sequence: CDR1 MNHEY, CDR2 SVGAGI. V was shortened by 0 bases and J by 2 bases, with 20 bases between the two germline ends. The CDR3 extends over 18 amino acids. CDR3 region: CASSYSAGDFPITYEQYF. The CDR3 DNA reads as TGTGCCAGCAGTTACTCGGCCGGTGACTTCCCGATCACCTACGAGCAGTACTTC.

The rearrangement uses TRBV5-1 and TRBJ2-7; 10 bases are shared with TRBD1. Germline lookup yields CDR1 SGHRS and CDR2 YFSETQ. V shed 4 bases, J shed 4 bases, and the junction held 14 bases outside the gene matches. The length of the CDR3 is 17 residues. CDR3 DNA: TGCGCCAGCAGCGGAGGGACAGGGGACCCCTCTACTTACGAGCAGTACTTC. As protein: CASSGGTGDPSTYEQYF. Full variable domain (outside the CDR3, taken from reference TRBV5-1 and TRBJ2-7): KAGVTQTPRYLIKTRGQQVTLSCSPISGHRSVSWYQQTPGQGLQFLFEYFSETQRNKGNFPGRFSGRQFSNSRSEMNVSTLELGDSALYLCASSGGTGDPSTYEQYFGPGTRLTVT.

This clonotype came up a few times. This chain connects TRBV6-6 to TRBJ2-7; no definite D call. Trimming shortened V by 1 base and J by 5 bases, and 6 bases separated the two germline ends. The CDR3 has 12 amino acids. Germline assignment: CDR1 MNHNY and CDR2 SVGAGI (reference sequence). Written as DNA, the CDR3 is TGTGCCAGCAGTTACTATGGTCACGAGCAGTACTTC. This codes for CASSYYGHEQYF.

This clonotype was observed a handful of times. One end of the junction varies from germline; a read error may be responsible. CDR3 in amino acids: CASSRRGDSQETQYF. The CDR3 coding sequence is TGTGCTAGCAGCCGACGGGGTGATTCCCAAGAGACCCAGTACTTC. This chain connects TRBV7-7 to TRBJ2-5; D may be TRBD2 (5 bases). The CDR3 loop spans 15 amino acids. Germline CDR1 reads SSHAT; CDR2 reads FNYEAQ (reference sequence).

V is TRBV5-1 and J is TRBJ2-1; TRBD2 matches at 7 bases. Germline CDR1 and CDR2: SGHRS and YFSETQ. The CDR3 is made up of 18 amino acids. V lost 5 bases and J lost 0; bases outside the gene matches: 14. Written as DNA, the CDR3 is TGCGCCAGCAGTAATTTAGGGAGGGCCCGGAGCTCCTACAATGAGCAGTTCTTC. Amino acids: CASSNLGRARSSYNEQFF.

This rearrangement joins TRBV20-1 to TRBJ2-7, with 8 bases lining up with TRBD2. The J call may not be correct, given that the DNA end is closer to TRBJ2-5. Germline lookup yields CDR1 DFQATT and CDR2 SNEGSKA (reference sequence). The CDR3 loop spans 13 amino acids. CDR3 in DNA: TGCAGTGCTTCCGGGACTAGGGTCGAGACCCAGTACTTC. This gives the protein CSASGTRVETQYF.

This clonotype came up a few times. CDR3 DNA sequence: TGTGCCACCAGCAGACCGGGGGAGGTCAATCAGCCCCAGCATTTT. Protein sequence: CATSRPGEVNQPQHF. V usage is TRBV15 and J usage is TRBJ1-5, with D maybe TRBD1 (5 bases). The CDR3 contains 15 residues. V was shortened by 2 bases and J by 3 bases, with 11 bases between the two germline ends. Germline V CDR1 and CDR2: LNHNV, YYDKDF (reference sequence).

The rearrangement uses TRBV24-1 and TRBJ2-1; weak D call: TRBD2 (5 bases). The better agreement between TRBJ2-7 and the DNA end casts doubt on the J call. The CDR3 contains 14 residues. CDR1 and CDR2 (germline): KGHDR, SFDVKD. The CDR3, as DNA: TGTGCCACCAGTGGAGGCGGGTACTACAATGAGCAGTACTTC. Its protein product is CATSGGGYYNEQYF.

This clonotype was seen more than once but under ten times. This chain connects TRBV28 to TRBJ2-4, with TRBD2 as a possible D gene (5 bases). This CDR3 has 12 amino acids. The V end was cut by 6 bases, the J end by 6 bases, with 9 bases between. In germline, CDR1 is MDHEN, CDR2 SYDVKM. The DNA for the CDR3 is TGTGCCAGCAGCGGGGTCTTAAACATTCAGTACTTC. It encodes CASSGVLNIQYF.

This clonotype occurred once. The V gene is TRBV20-1, the J gene TRBJ2-5, with a tentative D call TRBD2 (6 bases). There are 11 residues in the CDR3. CDR1 and CDR2 from the germline V gene are DFQATT and SNEGSKA (reference sequence). V lost 5 bases and J lost 11, with 15 bases in between. The CDR3 region is CSASAGGEQYF. DNA for the CDR3: TGCAGTGCTTCCGCTGGCGGGGAGCAGTACTTC.

The chain combines TRBV28 with TRBJ1-2; possibly TRBD1 for D (5 bases). This CDR3 is 12 amino acids long. The V end was cut by 6 bases, the J end by 13 bases, with 18 bases between. Germline V gene lookup returns CDR1 MDHEN and CDR2 SYDVKM. The CDR3 region is CASSLTGGGGTF. CDR3 nucleotides: TGTGCCAGCAGCCTGACCGGGGGAGGAGGCACCTTC.

The chain has TRBV29-1 and TRBJ1-4, with TRBD1 matching over 8 bases. CDR1 is SQVTM, CDR2 ANQGSEA, per germline. This CDR3 region has 16 residues. The V segment lost 4 bases and the J segment 3 bases; nucleotides outside the gene matches: 10. The CDR3 reads CSVGWTGLAANEKLFF. CDR3 sequence (DNA): TGCAGCGTTGGGTGGACAGGGCTCGCAGCTAATGAAAAACTGTTTTTT. The full variable domain, in which reference TRBV29-1 and TRBJ1-4 provide the parts outside the CDR3, is SAVISQKPSRDICQRGTSLTIQCQVDSQVTMMFWYRQQPGQSLTLIATANQGSEATYESGFVIDKFPISRPNLTFSTLTVSNMSPEDSSIYLCSVGWTGLAANEKLFFGSGTQLSVL.

The chain carries TRBV20-1 and TRBJ2-7, with a possible D match to TRBD1 (5 bases). Trimming left V 6 bases short and J 3 bases short, with 18 bases between. The germline V gene encodes CDR1 DFQATT and CDR2 SNEGSKA (reference sequence). This CDR3 is 14 amino acids long. Written as DNA, the CDR3 is TGCAGTGCCTCTGTCAACAGGAGAAACTACGAGCAGTACTTC. It codes for CSASVNRRNYEQYF.

This clonotype was seen a handful of times. This chain uses TRBV4-2 with TRBJ1-6; 8 bases line up with TRBD1. The CDR3 has 17 residues. V gave up 2 bases and J gave up 5 bases; unmatched junction bases: 8. Per the germline V gene, CDR1 is LGHNA and CDR2 is YNFKEQ. The CDR3 loop reads CASSQFGTGADNSPLHF. DNA for the CDR3: TGTGCCAGCAGCCAATTCGGGACAGGTGCAGATAATTCACCCCTCCACTTT.

This chain links TRBV20-1 with TRBJ2-4, with D perhaps TRBD1 or TRBD2 (6 bases each). From germline, CDR1 is DFQATT and CDR2 SNEGSKA (reference sequence). Trimming shortened V by 2 bases and J by 3 bases, and 8 bases separated the two germline ends. The CDR3 is 13 amino acids. The CDR3: CSARRGVKNIQYF. In DNA, the CDR3 is TGCAGTGCTAGAAGGGGGGTCAAAAACATTCAGTACTTC.

This clonotype was counted only a few times. V usage is TRBV28 and J usage is TRBJ2-3; 7 nucleotides line up with TRBD1. This CDR3 is built from 15 residues. V trimming: 2 bases; J trimming: 5 bases; junction bases outside the gene matches: 7. Germline V gene lookup returns CDR1 MDHEN and CDR2 SYDVKM. The CDR3 DNA is TGTGCCAGCAGTTTACAAGGGGGCAGGGTAGATACGCAGTATTTT. It is translated as CASSLQGGRVDTQYF.

This sequence joins TRBV6-6 and TRBJ1-2; weak D call: TRBD1 (6 bases). The CDR3 loop spans 16 amino acids. Germline lookup yields CDR1 MNHNY and CDR2 SVGAGI (reference sequence). Trimming took off 7 bases at V and 7 bases at J, with 25 bases between the two ends. The DNA of the CDR3 is TGTGCCAGCACCTTTCGGGCGGGGGGCCTTTTGGGTGGCTACACCTTC. The encoded protein is CASTFRAGGLLGGYTF.